This record concerns one TCR beta chain sequence. The antigen this receptor binds is unknown. Per-base qualities were not stored, and no clone one base away is much larger. This specimen comes from a study of control samples from healthy donors and cancer patients (TCRdb year 2020). Library preparation used the immunoSEQ multiplex PCR assay. The immuneACCESS repertoire file appears here via TCRdb, limited to in-frame rearrangements. These files lack a portion of the clones; in checked studies, under half of the deficit traces to unresolved V genes, and the cause of the others is not known. The table for this sample lists roughly 130,000 clones; 80% to 95% of them were counted only once. The ten largest account for almost 2.5% of the sample. Sequenced input: blood. The clonotype originates from a man between 18 and 35 years old in good health.

The CDR3 corresponds to CATSDLYTNTDTQYF. The sequenced DNA is TGTGCCACCAGTGATTTGTATACCAACACAGATACGCAGTATTTT. Recombination linked TRBV24-1 to TRBJ2-3; too little of a D gene remains to name it. CDR1 and CDR2 were assigned from the germline V gene as KGHDR and SFDVKD. V sheds 0 bases and J sheds 2 bases, leaving 8 bases between their ends. The CDR3 sequence holds 15 residues, the cysteine and phenylalanine included. The DNA shown is the 45-base CDR3, in frame from base 1.